A selection of T cell receptor beta chains follows, all from one sample in a study of blood T cell repertoires in COVID-19. Method: immunoSEQ multiplex PCR; TCRdb's copy keeps in-frame clones and lacks some. This table has more than 110,000 clones, roughly 85% appearing once. Sequenced sample: peripheral blood. The source of these receptors is a man aged 60-69 years with acute or convalescent COVID-19. CDR3s leave out the opening cysteine and the closing phenylalanine or tryptophan. Not all rows give a size; the values are once, few, many and, for expanded clones, a class.

J gene	V gene	clone size	CDR3 protein
TRBJ2-7	TRBV9	.	ASSVGSSGGYEQY
TRBJ2-3	TRBV19	.	ASSRLAVDTQY
TRBJ1-2	TRBV15	few	ATVQGGGYGYT
TRBJ1-2	TRBV10-3	.	ASRQDLSYGYT
TRBJ1-6	TRBV5-5	few	ACSQGMDNSPLH
TRBJ1-2	TRBV7-2	once	ASSLSVQGNGYT
TRBJ2-7	TRBV28	few	ASSLSASGTEQY
TRBJ1-4	TRBV5-4	.	ASSYRGNEKLF
TRBJ1-1	TRBV12-3/TRBV12-4	few	ASSRLAGGEAF
TRBJ1-2	TRBV28	.	ASSGAQRAGYT
TRBJ1-5	TRBV19	.	ASSMGGASQPQH
TRBJ2-7	TRBV7-2	many	ASKVAGGPSEQY
TRBJ1-1	TRBV5-1	once	ASGTQGNAEAF
TRBJ2-3	TRBV5-1	.	ASSRGTGDDTQY
TRBJ2-2	TRBV4-2	.	ASSQPGSGELF
TRBJ1-5	TRBV6-1	.	ASSEGAGSWQPQH
TRBJ2-1	TRBV19	.	ASSIDMARINNEQF
TRBJ1-1	TRBV3-1/TRBV3-2	.	ASSQGGGIAEAF
TRBJ2-5	TRBV28	.	ASSPRLAGVQETQY
TRBJ2-1	TRBV6-6	.	ASSYRTGTNEQF
TRBJ2-3	TRBV15	.	ATSRDPGGATQY
TRBJ2-7	TRBV4-1	.	ASSQGAIAEAYEQY
TRBJ2-1	TRBV4-2	once	ASSPQASPSSYNEQF
TRBJ2-1	TRBV2	.	ASSDAVSSYNEQF
TRBJ1-1	TRBV5-8	.	ASILEYGTEAF
TRBJ2-2	TRBV5-1	once	ASSLELAGGPGELF
TRBJ2-1	TRBV3-1/TRBV3-2	.	ASSGTSGRYEQF
TRBJ2-7	TRBV30	.	AWSVGGSKQY
TRBJ1-5	TRBV6-2/TRBV6-3	once	ASSFAGQPQH
TRBJ1-5	TRBV27	.	ASSFGQGGQPQH
TRBJ1-4	TRBV6-5	.	ASAANGGFNEKLF
TRBJ2-1	TRBV19	.	ASSILGRGQTLHEQF
TRBJ2-2	TRBV7-9	.	ASIRGWQDNTGELF
TRBJ2-1	TRBV4-3	.	ASSLRLKLAGGPNEQF
TRBJ1-1	TRBV7-9	.	ASNDHLERLNTEAF
TRBJ2-3	TRBV30	.	AWNPVSGRGFPGY
TRBJ1-2	TRBV29-1	.	SVVGGNYGYT
TRBJ1-6	TRBV2	.	ASSDRQFNNSPLH